This T cell receptor beta chain was observed in a study of CXCR3-negative and CXCR3-positive naive CD8 T cells (dated by TCRdb to about 2019). Notes on the research overall: Roughly 140 million TRB reads were obtained in total, roughly 1.5 +/- 0.3 million reads per library. For the TRBV-TRBJ cluster analysis, the naive subsets came from 5 donors, while the memory cells came from 3 donors. The diversity and physicochemical repertoire analyses included about a dozen donors pooled from two independent experiments. The paper's findings and limits, for the study overall: Repertoire diversity was comparably high in both naive subsets but much lower in memory CD8+ T cells. Similar TRBV-TRBJ usage was shown by naive CXCR3-negative and CXCR3-positive cells from the same donor, whereas distinct patterns were shown by memory cells. Compared with CXCR3-negative naive cells, CXCR3-positive naive cells had TRB CDR3s with higher hydrophobicity (lower Kidera factor 4), lower energy, and higher strength and volume indices. Because CXCR3 expression was partially decreased after cryopreservation, freshly isolated PBMCs were used for most assays. Because surface CD5, which is linked to self-reactivity in mice, was comparable between the naive subsets, TCR interaction strength was also inferred from the physicochemical properties of TRB CDR3s.

Including cysteine and phenylalanine, the CDR3 has 15 amino acids. No DNA appears here. For sequencing, a NextSeq 550 was employed. The Human TCR Profiling Kit (MiLaboratory) was used to prepare UMI-labeled 5' RACE TRB cDNA libraries. The full amount of extracted RNA was used for cDNA synthesis, and the full amount of resulting cDNA was used for PCR amplification. Libraries were prepared in parallel with an identical number of PCR cycles. In the source study's methods: About 54,000 +/- 9,700 unique UMI-labeled TRB cDNA molecules per library were extracted with MIGEC and MiXCR, with at least two reads per UMI required. On average, around 40,000 +/- 10,000 functional in-frame TRB CDR3 nucleotide clonotypes lacking stop codons were found per library. Diversity metrics, including normalized Shannon-Wiener and Chao1, were computed in VDJtools after downsampling to 5000 UMI-labeled TRB molecules per sample. VDJtools was used to calculate clonotype-size-weighted physicochemical properties of the central five CDR3 residues, namely interaction energy, strength, volume and Kidera factor 4. Reprocessed by TCRdb, the reads give a single entry per CDR3 protein sequence, without DNA. The V and J calls reflect TCRdb's pipeline rather than the authors' work. The sample table holds some 85,000 distinct CDR3 sequences. The ten biggest clones cover roughly 0.48% of the sample.

For each CD8+ T cell subset, flow sorting was done in triplicate, and about 300,000 cells per subset went directly into RLT lysis buffer. To keep memory contaminants out, a stringent definition of naive CD8+ T cells was applied: CD45RO-CCR7+CD27+CD95-. Peripheral blood mononuclear cells were isolated from buffy coats using standard density gradient centrifugation. Naive CXCR3-negative and CXCR3-positive CD8+ T cells were flow-sorted using a FACSAria III. An RNeasy Mini Kit was used to extract total RNA from the sorted cells. In regard to this clonotype: The antigen it binds to is not known.

The specimen was naive CXCR3+ CD8+ T cells from blood. The sample's cell subset or site label, decoded: CD45RO-CCR7+CD27+CD95- naive CD8+ T cells expressing CXCR3 (TNR3+). The chain is assembled from TRBV12-3 or TRBV12-4 and TRBJ2-7; TCRdb selects TRBD1, and the lack of DNA leaves this call unchecked. The sequence came from a human donor in good health. Some clones in this sample may be carry-over from other donors' samples. The CDR3 corresponds to CASTDSGTGSYEQYF.